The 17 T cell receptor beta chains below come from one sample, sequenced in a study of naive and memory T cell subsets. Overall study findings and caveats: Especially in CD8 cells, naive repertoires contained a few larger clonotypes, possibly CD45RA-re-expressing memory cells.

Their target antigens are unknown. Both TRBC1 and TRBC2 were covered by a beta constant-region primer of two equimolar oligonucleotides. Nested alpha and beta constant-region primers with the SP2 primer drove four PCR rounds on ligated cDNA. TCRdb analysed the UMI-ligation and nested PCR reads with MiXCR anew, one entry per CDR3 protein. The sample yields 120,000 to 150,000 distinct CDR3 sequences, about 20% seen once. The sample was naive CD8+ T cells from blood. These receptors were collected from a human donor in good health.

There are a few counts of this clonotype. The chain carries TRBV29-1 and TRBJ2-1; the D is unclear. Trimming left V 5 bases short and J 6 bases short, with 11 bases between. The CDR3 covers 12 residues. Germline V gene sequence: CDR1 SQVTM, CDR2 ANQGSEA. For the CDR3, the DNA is TGCAGCGTTATTAGAAGTAGCAATGAGCAGTTCTTC. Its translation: CSVIRSSNEQFF.

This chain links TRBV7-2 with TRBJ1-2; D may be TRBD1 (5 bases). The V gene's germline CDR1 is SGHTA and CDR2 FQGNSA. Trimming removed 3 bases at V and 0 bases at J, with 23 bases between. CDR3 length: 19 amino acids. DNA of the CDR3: TGTGCCAGCAGCTTTGAGTATGGCTGGGGGGTGGTAGCTAACTATGGCTACACCTTC. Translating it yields CASSFEYGWGVVANYGYTF.

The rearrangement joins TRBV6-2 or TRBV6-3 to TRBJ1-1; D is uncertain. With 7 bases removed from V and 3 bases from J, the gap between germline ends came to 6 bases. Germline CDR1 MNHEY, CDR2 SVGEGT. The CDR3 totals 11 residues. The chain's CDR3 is CASIRDTEAFF. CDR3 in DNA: TGTGCCAGCATCCGAGACACTGAAGCTTTCTTT.

The CDR3 here is CSARDRADSYNEQFF. CDR3 nucleotide sequence: TGCAGTGCTAGAGATAGGGCGGATTCCTACAATGAGCAGTTCTTC. The chain joins TRBV20-1 to TRBJ2-1; no firm D call. Trimming shortened V by 0 bases and J by 1 base, and 10 bases separated the two germline ends. CDR1 and CDR2 from the germline V gene are DFQATT and SNEGSKA (reference sequence). CDR3 size: 15 residues.

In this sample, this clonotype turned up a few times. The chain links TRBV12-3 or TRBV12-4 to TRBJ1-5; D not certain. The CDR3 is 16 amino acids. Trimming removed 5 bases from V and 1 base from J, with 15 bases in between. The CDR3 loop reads CASSPSGSGSNQPQHF. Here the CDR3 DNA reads TGTGCCAGCAGTCCCTCGGGGTCCGGGAGCAATCAGCCCCAGCATTTT.

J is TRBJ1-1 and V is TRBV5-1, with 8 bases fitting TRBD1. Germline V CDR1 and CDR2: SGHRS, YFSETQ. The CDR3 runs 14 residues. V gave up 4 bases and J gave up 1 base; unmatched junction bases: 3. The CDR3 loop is CASSGGQENTEAFF. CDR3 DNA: TGCGCCAGCAGCGGGGGACAGGAGAACACTGAAGCTTTCTTT.

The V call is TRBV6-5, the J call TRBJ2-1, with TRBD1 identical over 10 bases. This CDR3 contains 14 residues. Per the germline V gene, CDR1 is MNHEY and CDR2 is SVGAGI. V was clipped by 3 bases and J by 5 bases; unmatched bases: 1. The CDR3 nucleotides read TGTGCCAGCAGTTATGGGACAGGGGACAATGAGCAGTTCTTC. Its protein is CASSYGTGDNEQFF.

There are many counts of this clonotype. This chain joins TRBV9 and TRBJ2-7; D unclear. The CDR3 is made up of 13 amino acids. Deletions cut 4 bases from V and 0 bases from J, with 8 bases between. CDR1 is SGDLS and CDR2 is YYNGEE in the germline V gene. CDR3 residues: CASSPESSYEQYF. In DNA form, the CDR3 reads TGTGCCAGCAGCCCTGAGAGCTCCTACGAGCAGTACTTC.

CDR3 sequence (DNA): TGTGCCAGCAGCCTGCTGACTAGCGGGGGGTCTGATGAGCAGTTCTTC. As protein: CASSLLTSGGSDEQFF. The J gene is TRBJ2-1, the V gene TRBV7-9; TRBD2 matches 13 bases. The length of the CDR3 is 16 residues. The V and J ends lost 5 bases and 8 bases, in that order; junction bases with no gene match: 9. The germline CDR1 and CDR2 sequences are SEHNR and FQNEAQ (reference sequence).

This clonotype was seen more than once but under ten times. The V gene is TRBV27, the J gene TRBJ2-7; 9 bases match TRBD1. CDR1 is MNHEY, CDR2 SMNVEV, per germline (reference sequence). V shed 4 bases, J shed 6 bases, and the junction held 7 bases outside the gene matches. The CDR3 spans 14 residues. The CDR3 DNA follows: TGTGCCAGCAGTTCCGGGACAGGGTCTGGCGAGCAGTACTTC. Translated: CASSSGTGSGEQYF.

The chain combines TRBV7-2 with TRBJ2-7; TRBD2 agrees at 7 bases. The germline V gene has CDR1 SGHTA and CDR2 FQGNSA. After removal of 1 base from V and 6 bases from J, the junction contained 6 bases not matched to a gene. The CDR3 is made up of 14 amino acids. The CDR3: CASSLVPGRGEQYF. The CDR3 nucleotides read TGTGCCAGCAGCTTAGTCCCAGGGAGGGGCGAGCAGTACTTC.

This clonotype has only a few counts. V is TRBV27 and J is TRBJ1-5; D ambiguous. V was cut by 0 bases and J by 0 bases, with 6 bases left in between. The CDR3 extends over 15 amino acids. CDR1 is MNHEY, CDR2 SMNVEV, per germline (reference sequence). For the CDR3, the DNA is TGTGCCAGCAGTTTATCGAGGTATAGCAATCAGCCCCAGCATTTT. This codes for CASSLSRYSNQPQHF.

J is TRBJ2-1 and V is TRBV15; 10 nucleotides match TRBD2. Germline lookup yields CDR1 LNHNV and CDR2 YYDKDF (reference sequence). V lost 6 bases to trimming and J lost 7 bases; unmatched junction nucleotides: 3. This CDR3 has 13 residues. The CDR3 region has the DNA TGTGCCACCAGAGGACTAGCGGAAAATGAGCAGTTCTTC. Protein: CATRGLAENEQFF.

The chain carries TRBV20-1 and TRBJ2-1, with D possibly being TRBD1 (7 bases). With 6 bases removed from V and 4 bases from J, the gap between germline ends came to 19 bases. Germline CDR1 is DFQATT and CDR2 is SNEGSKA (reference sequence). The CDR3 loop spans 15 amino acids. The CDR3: CSAQGGSGFYNEQFF. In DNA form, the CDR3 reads TGCAGTGCCCAGGGGGGCAGCGGTTTTTACAATGAGCAGTTCTTC.

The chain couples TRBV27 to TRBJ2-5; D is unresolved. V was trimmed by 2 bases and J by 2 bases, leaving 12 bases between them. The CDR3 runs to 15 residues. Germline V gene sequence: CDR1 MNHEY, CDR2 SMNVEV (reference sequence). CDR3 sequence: CASSLTPRAQETQYF. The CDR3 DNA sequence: TGTGCCAGCAGTTTAACCCCGCGAGCACAAGAGACCCAGTACTTC.

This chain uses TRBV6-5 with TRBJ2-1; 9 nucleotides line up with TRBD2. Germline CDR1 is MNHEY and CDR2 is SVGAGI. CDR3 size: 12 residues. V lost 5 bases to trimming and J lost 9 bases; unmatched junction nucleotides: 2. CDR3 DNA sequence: TGTGCCAGCAGTAGCGGGAGGAGTGAGCAGTTCTTC. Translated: CASSSGRSEQFF.

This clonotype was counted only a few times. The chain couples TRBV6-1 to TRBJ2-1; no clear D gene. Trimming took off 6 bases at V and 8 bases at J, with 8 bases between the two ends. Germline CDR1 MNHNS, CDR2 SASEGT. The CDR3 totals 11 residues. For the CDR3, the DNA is TGTGCCAGCAGGATTGATCATGAGCAGTTCTTC. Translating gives CASRIDHEQFF.